The TCR beta chain described here comes from a study of blood T cell repertoires in COVID-19. Study-level background: Both acute and convalescent COVID-19 samples were obtained from the United States, Italy and Spain. PBMCs, B-cell-depleted T cells, or T cells were the source of the cDNA or gDNA that made up the material.

CDR3 length equals 18 residues. Trimming removed 1 base from V and 5 bases from J, with 22 bases in between. The germline V gene has CDR1 SGHRS and CDR2 YFSETQ. Per the original methods: Nucleated cell number was recorded as an estimate derived from reference gene primer amplification. Clones were read by immunoSEQ multiplex PCR, and TCRdb kept only the in-frame ones, dropping some. The V and J calls and clone size come from that table; D and trimming were worked out from the DNA. The table shows around 270,000 clones, with around 87% occurring only once. The chain couples TRBV5-1 to TRBJ2-1, with D perhaps TRBD1 (7 bases). This receptor was identified in a woman in her forties or fifties with acute or convalescent COVID-19. Sequencing input: peripheral blood. In DNA form, the CDR3 reads TGCGCCAGCAGCTTGTCGAGCCCGACAGGGAGGTTTAACAATGAGCAGTTCTTC. It yields the protein CASSLSSPTGRFNNEQFF. The variable domain in full, with the rest retrieved from reference TRBV5-1 and TRBJ2-1, is KAGVTQTPRYLIKTRGQQVTLSCSPISGHRSVSWYQQTPGQGLQFLFEYFSETQRNKGNFPGRFSGRQFSNSRSEMNVSTLELGDSALYLCASSLSSPTGRFNNEQFFGPGTRLTVL.